The 14 T cell receptor beta chains listed next were all sequenced from one sample in a study of CD8 T cells in ankylosing spondylitis. Study-level findings and limits: One TCR beta motif, made up of seven to nine highly homologous variants, appeared characteristic of ankylosing spondylitis blood.

Each CDR3 protein is one row after TCRdb ran MiXCR on the 5' RACE reads. The table shows 500,000 or so distinct CDR3 sequences, with roughly 5% occurring only once. Which antigens these TCRs recognize remains unknown. Sequenced: blood, either unsorted or a sorted T cell fraction (not recorded which). These receptors originate from a male donor with ankylosing spondylitis.

Only a few counts were recorded for this clonotype. The gene calls are TRBV20-1 and TRBJ1-1; D call uncertain. This CDR3 region has 13 residues. Trimming took 4 bases from V and 1 from J, leaving 10 bases between them. Germline loops: CDR1 DFQATT, CDR2 SNEGSKA (reference sequence). The CDR3: CSATHPGNTEAFF. DNA for the CDR3: TGCAGTGCTACCCACCCAGGGAACACTGAAGCTTTCTTT.

This clonotype was detected ten times or more. J is TRBJ1-4 and V is TRBV12-3 or TRBV12-4; possible D gene TRBD1, 5 bases. V was trimmed by 3 bases and J by 10 bases, leaving 12 bases between them. The CDR3 extends over 13 amino acids. CDR3 DNA sequence: TGTGCCAGCAGTTTCGGGGGAACGGCAAAACTGTTTTTT. Translation gives CASSFGGTAKLFF.

The rearrangement links TRBV3-1 to TRBJ2-7, with D possibly matching TRBD2 (6 bases). The CDR3 runs to 14 residues. Trimming removed 0 bases from V and 7 bases from J, with 13 bases in between. Germline CDR1 and CDR2: LGHDT and YNNKEL (reference sequence). CDR3 coding DNA: TGTGCCAGCAGCCAAGATGTGGTGGCGGGGGAGCAGTACTTC. Its translation is CASSQDVVAGEQYF.

At least ten counts were recorded for this clonotype. The chain joins TRBV20-1 to TRBJ1-6; D remains ambiguous. This CDR3 has 16 amino acids. CDR1 is DFQATT and CDR2 is SNEGSKA in the germline V gene (reference sequence). Trimming pared 3 bases from V and 0 bases from J, leaving 12 bases between. The CDR3 coding sequence is TGCAGTGCTAGGGGGTCGAAGAGCTCCTATAATTCACCCCTCCACTTT. It translates to CSARGSKSSYNSPLHF.

This sequence joins TRBV5-8 and TRBJ2-5; D tentatively fits TRBD1 or TRBD2 (5 bases each). The V end lost 4 bases, the J end lost 1 base, and 17 bases lay between the germline ends. CDR3 length: 16 residues. Looked up from germline, CDR1 is SGHTS and CDR2 is YDEGEE. In DNA form, the CDR3 reads TGTGCCAGCAGCCTGACGGTCCCGAGGGGCCAAGAGACCCAGTACTTC. Encoded protein: CASSLTVPRGQETQYF.

The sample holds many counts of this clonotype. The chain links TRBV20-1 to TRBJ1-1; D gene uncertain. The CDR3 is 11 residues long. V lost 2 bases and J lost 12, with 13 bases in between. Germline V CDR1 and CDR2: DFQATT, SNEGSKA (reference sequence). Here the CDR3 DNA reads TGCAGTGCTAGATTTAGGCAGGTAACTTTCTTT. Protein sequence: CSARFRQVTFF.

This rearrangement joins TRBV28 to TRBJ2-7; a possible D gene is TRBD1 (6 bases). CDR3 size: 14 residues. Trimming pared 3 bases from V and 5 bases from J, leaving 14 bases between. Germline V gene data show CDR1 as MDHEN and CDR2 as SYDVKM. CDR3 residues: CASSFGQFADEQYF. The CDR3 nucleotides read TGTGCCAGCAGTTTTGGACAGTTCGCTGACGAGCAGTACTTC. The full variable domain, with the rest looked up from reference TRBV28 and TRBJ2-7, is DVKVTQSSRYLVKRTGEKVFLECVQDMDHENMFWYRQDPGLGLRLIYFSYDVKMKEKGDIPEGYSVSREKKERFSLILESASTNQTSMYLCASSFGQFADEQYFGPGTRLTVT.

J is TRBJ2-1 and V is TRBV6-1, with 12 bases identical to TRBD2. Germline CDR1 reads MNHNS; CDR2 reads SASEGT. This CDR3 comprises 14 residues. The V and J ends lost 5 bases and 6 bases, in that order; junction bases with no gene match: 2. CDR3 DNA sequence: TGTGCCAGCAGTAGACTAGCGGGAGCCAATGAGCAGTTCTTC. Translated, it gives CASSRLAGANEQFF.

This clonotype was observed many times. The V call is TRBV4-3, the J call TRBJ2-1; 9 bases match TRBD2. CDR1 is LGHNA and CDR2 is YSLEER in the germline V gene. With V trimmed by 0 bases and J by 4 bases, 4 bases remained unmatched. The CDR3 spans 16 residues. CDR3 sequence: CASSQDASGKYNEQFF. In DNA, the CDR3 is TGCGCCAGCAGCCAAGATGCTAGCGGGAAATACAATGAGCAGTTCTTC.

This clonotype has just a few counts. This chain uses TRBV20-1 with TRBJ2-5; no firm D call. Germline CDR1 reads DFQATT; CDR2 reads SNEGSKA (reference sequence). Trimming stripped 6 bases from V and 4 bases from J, with 15 bases between. The CDR3 spans 13 residues. In DNA form, the CDR3 reads TGCAGTGCGAGATTTACGACCAGAGAGACCCAGTACTTC. Translating gives CSARFTTRETQYF.

In its sample, this clonotype was seen a few times. The chain is built from TRBV29-1 and TRBJ2-1; D is perhaps TRBD1 or TRBD2 (6 bases each). The CDR3 length is 12 residues. The germline gives CDR1 SQVTM, CDR2 ANQGSEA. Deletions cut 6 bases from V and 10 bases from J, with 16 bases between. CDR3 loop: CSVGGRGNEQFF. In nucleotides, the CDR3 is TGCAGCGTGGGGGGCAGGGGTAACGAGCAGTTCTTC.

The sample holds many counts of this clonotype. The chain combines TRBV30 with TRBJ2-6, with 7 bases that match TRBD1. Germline-derived CDR1 and CDR2 are GTSNPN and SVGIG (reference sequence). V was clipped by 0 bases and J by 0 bases; unmatched bases: 11. The CDR3 is made up of 19 amino acids. The CDR3 sequence is CAWSVFGTAINSGANVLTF. The CDR3 coding sequence is TGTGCCTGGAGTGTTTTCGGGACAGCTATTAACTCTGGGGCCAACGTCCTGACTTTC.

This clonotype was seen at least ten times. The V and J genes are TRBV18 and TRBJ1-3; no clear D. There are 17 residues in the CDR3. Germline CDR1 is KGHSH and CDR2 is LQKENI. V was pared by 0 bases and J by 0 bases, with 12 bases between. This chain's CDR3 is CASSPPRAATSGNTIYF. Written as DNA, the CDR3 is TGTGCCAGCTCACCACCTCGGGCGGCAACCTCTGGAAACACCATATATTTT.

This clonotype appeared many times. V and J are TRBV20-1 and TRBJ2-2; D is undetermined. The CDR3 runs to 13 residues. Germline-derived CDR1 and CDR2 are DFQATT and SNEGSKA (reference sequence). The ends were cut back, 5 bases at V and 6 bases at J, with 13 bases in the middle. The CDR3 loop is CSAVPLRAGELFF. The CDR3, as DNA: TGCAGTGCTGTACCGCTCCGAGCCGGGGAGCTGTTTTTT.